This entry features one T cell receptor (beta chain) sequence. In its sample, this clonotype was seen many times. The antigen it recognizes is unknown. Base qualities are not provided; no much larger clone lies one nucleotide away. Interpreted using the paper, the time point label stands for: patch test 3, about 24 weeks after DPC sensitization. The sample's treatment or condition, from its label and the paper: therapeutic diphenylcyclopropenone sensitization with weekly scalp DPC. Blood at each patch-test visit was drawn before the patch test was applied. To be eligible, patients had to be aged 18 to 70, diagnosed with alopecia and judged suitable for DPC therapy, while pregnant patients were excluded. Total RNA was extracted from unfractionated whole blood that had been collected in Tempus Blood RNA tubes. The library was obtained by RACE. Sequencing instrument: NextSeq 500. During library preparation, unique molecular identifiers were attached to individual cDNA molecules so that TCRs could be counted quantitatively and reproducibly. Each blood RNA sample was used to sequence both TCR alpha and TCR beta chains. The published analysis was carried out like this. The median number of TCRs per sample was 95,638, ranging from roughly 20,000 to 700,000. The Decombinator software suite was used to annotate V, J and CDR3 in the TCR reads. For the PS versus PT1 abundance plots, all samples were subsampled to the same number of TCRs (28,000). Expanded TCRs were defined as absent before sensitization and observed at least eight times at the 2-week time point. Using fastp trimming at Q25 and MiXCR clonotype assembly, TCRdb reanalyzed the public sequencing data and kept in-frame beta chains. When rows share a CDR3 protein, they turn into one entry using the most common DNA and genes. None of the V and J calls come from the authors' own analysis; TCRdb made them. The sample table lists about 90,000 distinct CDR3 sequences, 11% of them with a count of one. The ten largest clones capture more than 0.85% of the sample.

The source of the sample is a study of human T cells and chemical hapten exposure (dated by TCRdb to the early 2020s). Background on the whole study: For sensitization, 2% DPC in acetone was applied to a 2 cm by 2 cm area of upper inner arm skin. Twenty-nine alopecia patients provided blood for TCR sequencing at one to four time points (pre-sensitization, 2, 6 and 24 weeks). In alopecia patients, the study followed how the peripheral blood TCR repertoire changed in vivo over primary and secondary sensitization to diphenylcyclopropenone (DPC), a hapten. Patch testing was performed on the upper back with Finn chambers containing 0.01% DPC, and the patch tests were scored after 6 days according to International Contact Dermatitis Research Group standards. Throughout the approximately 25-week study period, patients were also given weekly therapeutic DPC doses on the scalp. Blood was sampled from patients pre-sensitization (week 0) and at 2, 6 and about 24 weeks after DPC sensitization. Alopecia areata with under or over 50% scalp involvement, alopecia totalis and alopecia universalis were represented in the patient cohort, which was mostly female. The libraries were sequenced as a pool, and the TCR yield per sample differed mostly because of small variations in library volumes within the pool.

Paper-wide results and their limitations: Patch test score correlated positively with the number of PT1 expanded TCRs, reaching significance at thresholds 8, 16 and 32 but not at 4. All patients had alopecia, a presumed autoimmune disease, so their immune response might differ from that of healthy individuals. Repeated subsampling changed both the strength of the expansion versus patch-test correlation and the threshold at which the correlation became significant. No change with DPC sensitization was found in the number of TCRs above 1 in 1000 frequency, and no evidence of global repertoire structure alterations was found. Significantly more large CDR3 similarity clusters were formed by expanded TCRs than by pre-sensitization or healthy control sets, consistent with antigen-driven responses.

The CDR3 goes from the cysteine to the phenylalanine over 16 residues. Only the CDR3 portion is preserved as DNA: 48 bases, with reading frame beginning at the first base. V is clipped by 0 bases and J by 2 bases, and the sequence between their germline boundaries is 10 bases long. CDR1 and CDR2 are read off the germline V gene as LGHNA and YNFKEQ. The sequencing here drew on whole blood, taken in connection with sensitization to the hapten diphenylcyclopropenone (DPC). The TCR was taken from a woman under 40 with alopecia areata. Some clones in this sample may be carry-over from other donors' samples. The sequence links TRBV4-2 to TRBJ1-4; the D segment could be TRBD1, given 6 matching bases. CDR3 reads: CASSQEGGGTNEKLFF. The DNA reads TGTGCCAGCAGCCAAGAAGGCGGGGGCACTAATGAAAAACTGTTTTTT.